What follows are 15 T cell receptor beta chains derived from one specimen sequenced in a study of cytomegalovirus exposure and HLA in healthy donors. Vbeta (60) and Jbeta (13) primers were used in the PCR. The table came from immunoSEQ multiplex PCR; TCRdb's copy has only in-frame clones and leaves some out. In the table there are 75,000 to 90,000 clones, roughly 79% of which are singletons. The specimen sequenced was PBMCs. The receptors come from a male donor in good health and CMV-seropositive.

This sequence joins TRBV19 and TRBJ2-1; 9 positions match TRBD1. The CDR3 consists of 17 residues. Germline V gene sequence: CDR1 LNHDA, CDR2 SQIVND (reference sequence). Trimming removed 4 bases from V and 4 bases from J; junction bases left unmatched: 11. The chain's CDR3 is CASSTGPGTGMYNEQFF. DNA for the CDR3: TGTGCCAGTAGTACAGGACCCGGGACAGGGATGTACAATGAGCAGTTCTTC.

The sample holds one count of this clone. The chain has TRBV9 and TRBJ2-7; D is possibly TRBD2 (5 bases). This CDR3 spans 15 amino acids. In germline, CDR1 is SGDLS, CDR2 YYNGEE. Trimming took off 4 bases at V and 6 bases at J, with 20 bases between the two ends. This chain's CDR3 is CASSLAMGVGSEQYF. The DNA for the CDR3 is TGTGCCAGCAGCCTCGCGATGGGAGTAGGTAGCGAGCAGTACTTC.

This clone appeared a few times. This sequence joins TRBV27 and TRBJ1-1; D may be TRBD1 (6 bases). Trimming took 6 bases from V and 11 from J, leaving 19 bases between them. Looked up from germline, CDR1 is MNHEY and CDR2 is SMNVEV (reference sequence). The CDR3 is 13 residues long. This CDR3 is CASRQQQGLSAFF. The CDR3 bases are TGTGCCAGCAGGCAACAACAGGGTTTAAGCGCTTTCTTT.

This clone was counted only a few times. The genes are TRBV6-5 and TRBJ2-3, with D maybe TRBD1 (5 bases). V lost 4 bases and J lost 4, with 12 bases in between. The germline V gene encodes CDR1 MNHEY and CDR2 SVGAGI. The CDR3 length is 14 residues. Written as DNA, the CDR3 is TGTGCCAGCAGTTTCCGGACATTCGCAGATACGCAGTATTTT. Its protein is CASSFRTFADTQYF.

This clone was seen once. V usage is TRBV6-1 and J usage is TRBJ1-2, with unresolved D. Germline V gives CDR1 MNHNS, CDR2 SASEGT. V was clipped by 2 bases and J by 4 bases, with 8 bases between them. This CDR3 comprises 13 residues. The CDR3 DNA is TGTGCCAGCAGTGAAATGTCCATCTATGGCTACACCTTC. Its translation: CASSEMSIYGYTF.

The gene calls are TRBV2 and TRBJ1-1; D might be TRBD1 (5 bases). Germline V gene lookup returns CDR1 SNHLY and CDR2 FYNNEI. The CDR3 is made up of 11 amino acids. V lost 8 bases, J lost 9 bases, and 13 bases lay in between. The CDR3 protein is CASAPRQQAFF. The CDR3 DNA follows: TGTGCCAGCGCCCCTAGACAGCAAGCTTTCTTT.

The rearrangement uses TRBV12-5 and TRBJ1-2; TRBD1 is a possible D gene (5 bases). The germline V gene has CDR1 LGHNT and CDR2 FRNRAP. Trimming stripped 1 base from V and 8 bases from J, with 20 bases between. This CDR3 comprises 16 residues. In DNA form, the CDR3 reads TGTGCTAGTGGTTTGGGCCCCTTTCGGCAGGGCCGCGGCTACACCTTC. The encoded protein is CASGLGPFRQGRGYTF.

For this clone: An end of the junction differs from the germline gene, which may be a read error. In the same sample, other DNA sequences code for this CDR3. The chain joins TRBV6-6 to TRBJ2-7; 12 bases align to TRBD2. CDR1 and CDR2 from the germline V gene are MNHNY and SVGAGI (reference sequence). This CDR3 has 16 residues. The CDR3 loop reads CASGELRTSGKYEQYF. In DNA, the CDR3 is TGCGCCAGCGGCGAACTTCGGACTAGCGGGAAATACGAGCAGTACTTC.

The gene calls are TRBV6-5 and TRBJ2-7, with TRBD2 matching 7 bases. The CDR3 loop spans 13 amino acids. Trimming at V came to 6 bases and at J to 2 bases, leaving 4 bases not matched to a gene. Per germline, CDR1 MNHEY and CDR2 SVGAGI. As DNA, the CDR3 is TGTGCCAGCAGATCCGGACTAGCCTACGAGCAGTACTTC. It is translated as CASRSGLAYEQYF.

The chain is built from TRBV30 and TRBJ1-5; tentative D call: TRBD1 (5 bases). Germline values: CDR1 GTSNPN, CDR2 SVGIG (reference sequence). The V gene lost 2 bases and the J gene lost 0 bases, with 17 bases spanning the gap. The CDR3 covers 17 residues. The CDR3 loop is CAWSWSGGIYSNQPQHF. The CDR3 nucleotides read TGTGCCTGGAGTTGGAGTGGGGGGATCTATAGCAATCAGCCCCAGCATTTT.

The chain is built from TRBV27 and TRBJ2-2; unclear D gene. CDR1 and CDR2 from the germline V gene are MNHEY and SMNVEV (reference sequence). V dropped 4 bases and J dropped 7 bases, with 7 bases sitting between them. The CDR3 sequence is 12 residues long. DNA of the CDR3: TGTGCCAGCAGTTATGAGTTCGGGGAGCTGTTTTTT. This translates into CASSYEFGELFF.

The V call is TRBV27, the J call TRBJ1-4; no clear D. Trimming took 1 base from V and 8 from J, leaving 11 bases between them. This CDR3 region has 14 residues. Germline V lookup: CDR1 MNHEY, CDR2 SMNVEV (reference sequence). The DNA of the CDR3 is TGTGCCAGCAGTTTATTTTGGGGAGAAGAAAAACTGTTTTTT. It yields the protein CASSLFWGEEKLFF.

This rearrangement joins TRBV7-2 to TRBJ2-5, with D perhaps matching TRBD2 (7 bases). The end of the DNA fits TRBJ2-7 better, so the J call may be wrong. In germline, CDR1 is SGHTA, CDR2 FQGNSA. There are 15 residues in the CDR3. DNA of the CDR3: TGTGCCAGCAGCTTAGAAGGGGGGGCGATCTACGAGCAGTACTTC. Protein sequence: CASSLEGGAIYEQYF.

A single count supports this clone. The J gene is TRBJ2-7, the V gene TRBV28; D remains unclear. The CDR3 contains 15 residues. With 5 bases removed from V and 3 bases from J, the gap between germline ends came to 17 bases. Germline V gene lookup returns CDR1 MDHEN and CDR2 SYDVKM. The CDR3 region is CASSPGLSLSYEQYF. The CDR3 nucleotides read TGTGCCAGCAGTCCCGGCCTTAGCTTGAGCTACGAGCAGTACTTC. Drawing the rest from reference TRBV28 and TRBJ2-7, the complete variable domain is DVKVTQSSRYLVKRTGEKVFLECVQDMDHENMFWYRQDPGLGLRLIYFSYDVKMKEKGDIPEGYSVSREKKERFSLILESASTNQTSMYLCASSPGLSLSYEQYFGPGTRLTVT.

This clone was observed once. The V gene is TRBV7-2, the J gene TRBJ2-2, with 13 nucleotides matching TRBD2. Germline loops: CDR1 SGHTA, CDR2 FQGNSA. The J segment lost 4 bases and the V segment lost 5 bases, leaving 7 bases of the junction unmatched. The CDR3 has 17 amino acids. CDR3 DNA: TGTGCCAGCAGCAGGGGACTAGCGGGAACCAGCACCGGGGAGCTGTTTTTT. This gives the protein CASSRGLAGTSTGELFF.